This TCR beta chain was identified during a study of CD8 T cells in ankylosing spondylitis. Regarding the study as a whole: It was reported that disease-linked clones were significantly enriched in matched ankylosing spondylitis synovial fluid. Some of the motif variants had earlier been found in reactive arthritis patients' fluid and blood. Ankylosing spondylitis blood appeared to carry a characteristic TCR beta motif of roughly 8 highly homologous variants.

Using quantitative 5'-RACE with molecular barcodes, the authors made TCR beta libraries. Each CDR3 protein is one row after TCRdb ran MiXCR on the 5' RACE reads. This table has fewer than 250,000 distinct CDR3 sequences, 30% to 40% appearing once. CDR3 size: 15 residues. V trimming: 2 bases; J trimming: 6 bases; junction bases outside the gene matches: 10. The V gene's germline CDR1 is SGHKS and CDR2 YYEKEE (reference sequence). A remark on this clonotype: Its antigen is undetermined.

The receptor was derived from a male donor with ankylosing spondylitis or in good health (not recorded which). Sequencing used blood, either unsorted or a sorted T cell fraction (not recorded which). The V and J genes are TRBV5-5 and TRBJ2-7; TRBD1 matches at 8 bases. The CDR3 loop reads CASSFSGQGRGEQYF. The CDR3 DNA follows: TGTGCCAGCAGCTTTTCAGGACAGGGAAGAGGCGAGCAGTACTTC.